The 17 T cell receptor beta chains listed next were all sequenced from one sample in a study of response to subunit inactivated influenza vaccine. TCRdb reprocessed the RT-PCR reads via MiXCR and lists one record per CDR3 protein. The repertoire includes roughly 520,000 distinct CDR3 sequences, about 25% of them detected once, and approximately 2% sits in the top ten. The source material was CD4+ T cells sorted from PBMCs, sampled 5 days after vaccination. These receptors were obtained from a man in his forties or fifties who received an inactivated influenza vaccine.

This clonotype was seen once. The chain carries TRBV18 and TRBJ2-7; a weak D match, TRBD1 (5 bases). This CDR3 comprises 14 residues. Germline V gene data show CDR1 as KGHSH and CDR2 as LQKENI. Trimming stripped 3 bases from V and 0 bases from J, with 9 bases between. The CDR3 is CASSPLTVSYEQYF. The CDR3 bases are TGTGCCAGCTCACCCCTGACAGTCTCCTACGAGCAGTACTTC.

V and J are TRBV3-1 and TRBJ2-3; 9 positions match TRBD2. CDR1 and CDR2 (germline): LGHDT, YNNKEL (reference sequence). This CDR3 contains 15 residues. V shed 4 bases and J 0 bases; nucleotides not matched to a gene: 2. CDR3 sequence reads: CASSPTSGSTDTQYF. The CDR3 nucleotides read TGTGCCAGCAGCCCAACTAGCGGGAGCACAGATACGCAGTATTTT.

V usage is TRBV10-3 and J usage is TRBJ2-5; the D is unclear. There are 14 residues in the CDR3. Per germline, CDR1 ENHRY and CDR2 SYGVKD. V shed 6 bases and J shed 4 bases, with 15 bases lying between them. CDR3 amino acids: CAISPRSGPETQYF. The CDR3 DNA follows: TGTGCCATCAGCCCCCGATCCGGGCCAGAGACCCAGTACTTC.

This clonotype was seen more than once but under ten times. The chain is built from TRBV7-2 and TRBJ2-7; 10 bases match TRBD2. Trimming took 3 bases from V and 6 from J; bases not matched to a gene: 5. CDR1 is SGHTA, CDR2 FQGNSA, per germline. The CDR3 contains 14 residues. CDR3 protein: CASSFGLAGVEQYF. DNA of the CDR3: TGTGCCAGCAGCTTCGGGCTAGCGGGAGTCGAGCAGTACTTC.

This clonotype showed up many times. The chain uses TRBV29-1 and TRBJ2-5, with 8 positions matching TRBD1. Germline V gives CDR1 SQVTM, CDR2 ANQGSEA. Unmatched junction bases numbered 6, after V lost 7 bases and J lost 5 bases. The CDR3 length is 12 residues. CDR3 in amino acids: CSAKRTGETQYF. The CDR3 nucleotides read TGCAGCGCTAAAAGGACAGGGGAGACCCAGTACTTC.

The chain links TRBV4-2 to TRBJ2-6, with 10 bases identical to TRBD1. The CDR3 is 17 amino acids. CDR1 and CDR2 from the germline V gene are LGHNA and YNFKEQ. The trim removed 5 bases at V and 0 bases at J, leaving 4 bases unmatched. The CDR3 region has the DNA TGTGCCAGCAGCTACAGGACAGGGGGCTCTGGGGCCAACGTCCTGACTTTC. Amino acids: CASSYRTGGSGANVLTF.

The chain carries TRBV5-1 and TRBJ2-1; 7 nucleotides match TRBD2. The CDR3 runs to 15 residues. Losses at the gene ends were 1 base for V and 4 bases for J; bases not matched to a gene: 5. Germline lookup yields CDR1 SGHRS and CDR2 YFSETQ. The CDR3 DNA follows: TGCGCCAGCAGCTTGAGTACTAGCGAGTACAATGAGCAGTTCTTC. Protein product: CASSLSTSEYNEQFF.

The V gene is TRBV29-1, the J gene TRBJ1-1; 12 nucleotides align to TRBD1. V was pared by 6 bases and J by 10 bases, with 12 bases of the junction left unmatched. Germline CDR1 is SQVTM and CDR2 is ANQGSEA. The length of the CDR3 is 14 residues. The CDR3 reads CSVRLGTGGPSAFF. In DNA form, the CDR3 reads TGCAGCGTGCGGCTTGGGACAGGGGGCCCGTCAGCTTTCTTT. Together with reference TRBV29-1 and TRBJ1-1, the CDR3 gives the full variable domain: SAVISQKPSRDICQRGTSLTIQCQVDSQVTMMFWYRQQPGQSLTLIATANQGSEATYESGFVIDKFPISRPNLTFSTLTVSNMSPEDSSIYLCSVRLGTGGPSAFFGQGTRLTVV.

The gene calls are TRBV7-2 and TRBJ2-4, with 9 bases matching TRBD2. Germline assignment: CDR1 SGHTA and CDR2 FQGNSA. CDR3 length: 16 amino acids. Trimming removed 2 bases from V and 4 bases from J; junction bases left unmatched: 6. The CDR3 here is CASSLNSGGLKNIQYF. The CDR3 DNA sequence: TGTGCCAGCAGCTTAAATAGCGGGGGTTTGAAAAACATTCAGTACTTC.

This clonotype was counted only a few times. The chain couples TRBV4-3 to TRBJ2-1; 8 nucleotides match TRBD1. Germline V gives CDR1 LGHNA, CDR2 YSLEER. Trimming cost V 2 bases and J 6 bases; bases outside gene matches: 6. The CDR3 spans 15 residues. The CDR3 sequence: CASSQSRTGFNEQFF. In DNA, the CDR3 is TGCGCCAGCAGCCAAAGCAGGACAGGGTTCAATGAGCAGTTCTTC.

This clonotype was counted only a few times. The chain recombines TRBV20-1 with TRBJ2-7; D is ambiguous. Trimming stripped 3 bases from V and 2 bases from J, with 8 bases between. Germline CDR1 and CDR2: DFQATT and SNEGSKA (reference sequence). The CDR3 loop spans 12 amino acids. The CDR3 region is CSARGMAYEQYF. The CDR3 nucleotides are TGCAGTGCTAGGGGAATGGCCTACGAGCAGTACTTC.

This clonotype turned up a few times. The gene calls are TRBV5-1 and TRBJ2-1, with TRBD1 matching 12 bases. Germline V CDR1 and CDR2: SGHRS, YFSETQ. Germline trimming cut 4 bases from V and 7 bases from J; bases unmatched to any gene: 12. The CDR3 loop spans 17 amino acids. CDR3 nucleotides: TGCGCCAGCAGCCCACGGGGGACAGGGGGCTTTGTGAATGAGCAGTTCTTC. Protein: CASSPRGTGGFVNEQFF.

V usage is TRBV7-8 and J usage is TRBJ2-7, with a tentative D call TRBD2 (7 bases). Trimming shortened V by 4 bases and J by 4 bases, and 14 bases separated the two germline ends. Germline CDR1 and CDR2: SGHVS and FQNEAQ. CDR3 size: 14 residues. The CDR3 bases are TGTGCCAGCAGCTCCCGTGAGGGGGGGTACGAGCAGTACTTC. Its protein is CASSSREGGYEQYF.

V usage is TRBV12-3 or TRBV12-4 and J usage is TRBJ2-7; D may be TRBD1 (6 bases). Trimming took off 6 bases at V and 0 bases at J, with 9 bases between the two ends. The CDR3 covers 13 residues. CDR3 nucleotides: TGTGCCAGCAGGCTACAGGGCTCCTACGAGCAGTACTTC. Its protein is CASRLQGSYEQYF.

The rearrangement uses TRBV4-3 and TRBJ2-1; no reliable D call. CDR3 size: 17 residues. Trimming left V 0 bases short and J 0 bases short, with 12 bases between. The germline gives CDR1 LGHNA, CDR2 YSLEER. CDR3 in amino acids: CASSQDSPYSSYNEQFF. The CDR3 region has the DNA TGCGCCAGCAGCCAAGACTCTCCGTACAGCTCCTACAATGAGCAGTTCTTC.

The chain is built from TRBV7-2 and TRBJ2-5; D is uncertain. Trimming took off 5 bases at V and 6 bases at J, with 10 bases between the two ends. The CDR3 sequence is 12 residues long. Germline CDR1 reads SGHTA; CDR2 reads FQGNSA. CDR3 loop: CASSPGPQTQYF. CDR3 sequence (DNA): TGTGCCAGCAGCCCCGGGCCCCAGACCCAGTACTTC.

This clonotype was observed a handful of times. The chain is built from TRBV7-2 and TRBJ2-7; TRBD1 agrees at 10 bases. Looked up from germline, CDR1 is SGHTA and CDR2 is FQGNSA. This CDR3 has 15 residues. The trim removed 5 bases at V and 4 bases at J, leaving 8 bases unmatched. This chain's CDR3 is CASSPQTGGGYEQYF. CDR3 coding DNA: TGTGCCAGCAGCCCACAGACAGGGGGCGGGTACGAGCAGTACTTC.